This passage covers 24 T cell receptor beta chains from one sample sequenced in a study of circulating CD8 cells and anti-PD-1 response in melanoma. From live CD3+CD8+TCRalphabeta+ cells, four PD-1 and/or TIGIT subsets were sorted. The QIAseq Immune Repertoire TCR panel built the libraries from roughly 15 ng of total RNA. TCRdb redid the calling of the reads with MiXCR, one entry per CDR3 protein. Found here are approximately 990 distinct CDR3 sequences, around 8.3% of them singletons; the top ten hold approximately 16%. This sample comprised CD8+ T cells from PBMCs, obtained at baseline or after one month of anti-PD-1 therapy (not recorded which). The receptors were sampled from a human donor with melanoma.

This clonotype rates as large. The chain uses TRBV28 and TRBJ2-7; 7 nucleotides agree with TRBD2. Germline values: CDR1 MDHEN, CDR2 SYDVKM. V lost 3 bases to trimming and J lost 0 bases; unmatched junction nucleotides: 5. This CDR3 has 15 residues. Here the CDR3 reads CASSFEAGDSYEQYF. The CDR3 nucleotides read TGTGCCAGCAGTTTCGAGGCGGGGGACTCCTACGAGCAGTACTTC. The full variable domain, with the rest looked up from reference TRBV28 and TRBJ2-7, is DVKVTQSSRYLVKRTGEKVFLECVQDMDHENMFWYRQDPGLGLRLIYFSYDVKMKEKGDIPEGYSVSREKKERFSLILESASTNQTSMYLCASSFEAGDSYEQYFGPGTRLTVT.

Judged by abundance, this clonotype is medium-sized. The chain couples TRBV21-1 to TRBJ1-2. TRBV21-1 corresponds to a pseudogene. CDR3 size: 20 residues. CDR3 protein: CASSKGLREITTFFDYGYTF. Written as DNA, the CDR3 is TGTGCCAGCAGCAAAGGACTAAGGGAGATTACTACTTTCTTTGACTATGGCTACACCTTC.

In this sample, this clonotype is large (0.1 to 1%). The rearrangement joins TRBV20-1 to TRBJ1-2; 9 positions agree with TRBD1. The germline CDR1 and CDR2 sequences are DFQATT and SNEGSKA (reference sequence). J was trimmed by 4 bases and V by 3 bases; bases with no gene match: 6. This CDR3 is built from 14 residues. The CDR3 DNA follows: TGCAGTGCTAGTGGGACAGGGTTCGGCTATGGCTACACCTTC. It specifies CSASGTGFGYGYTF.

This clonotype is large (0.1 to 1%). The CDR3 region has the DNA TGTGCCAGCAGCCAAGAAGACAGCGGCATGAACACTGAAGCTTTCTTT. Protein sequence: CASSQEDSGMNTEAFF. V usage is TRBV4-2 and J usage is TRBJ1-1; D perhaps matches TRBD1 (5 bases). With 0 bases removed from V and 0 bases from J, the gap between germline ends came to 11 bases. Germline CDR1 is LGHNA and CDR2 is YNFKEQ. CDR3 length equals 16 residues.

This clonotype is judged medium-sized. An end of the junction differs from the germline gene, which may be a read error. The chain couples TRBV2 to TRBJ2-7, with 9 bases lining up with TRBD2. The CDR3 is made up of 14 amino acids. Germline V gives CDR1 SNHLY, CDR2 FYNNEI. CDR3: CASSGTSESYELYF. The DNA for the CDR3 is TGTGCCAGCAGTGGGACTAGCGAGTCCTACGAGCTGTACTTC.

This clonotype was seen more than once but under ten times. It may be a read error: a sequence one base away is much more abundant. V usage is TRBV29-1 and J usage is TRBJ1-1; D call uncertain. Germline V gene lookup returns CDR1 SQVTM and CDR2 ANQGSEA. The CDR3 has 12 residues. CDR3 sequence reads: CNVVWEDTEAFF. The CDR3 DNA reads as TGCAACGTTGTCTGGGAGGACACTGAAGCTTTCTTT.

This clonotype is classed as large (0.1 to 1%). The J gene is TRBJ1-1, the V gene TRBV7-8; TRBD1 might be the D (5 bases). This CDR3 is 13 amino acids long. CDR1 is SGHVS, CDR2 FQNEAQ, per germline. Trimming pared 6 bases from V and 0 bases from J, leaving 8 bases between. Here the CDR3 reads CASRTDLNTEAFF. The CDR3 DNA follows: TGTGCCAGCAGGACAGACCTGAACACTGAAGCTTTCTTT.

Judged by abundance, this clonotype is large. V usage is TRBV14 and J usage is TRBJ1-2; D unresolved. The length of the CDR3 is 13 residues. Trimming left V 0 bases short and J 5 bases short, with 7 bases between. The germline gives CDR1 SGHDN, CDR2 FVKESK. Here the CDR3 reads CASSQDRIYGYTF. The DNA of the CDR3 is TGTGCCAGCAGCCAAGACAGGATTTATGGCTACACCTTC.

This clonotype rates as large. The chain combines TRBV29-1 with TRBJ2-7; 11 nucleotides align to TRBD1. V lost 2 bases and J lost 4; bases outside the gene matches: 16. Germline CDR1 reads SQVTM; CDR2 reads ANQGSEA. The length of the CDR3 is 18 residues. Here the CDR3 reads CSVERRDRGTALAYEQYF. CDR3 coding DNA: TGCAGCGTTGAACGCCGGGACAGGGGGACCGCCCTGGCGTACGAGCAGTACTTC.

This clonotype is medium-sized (0.01 to 0.1%). The gene calls are TRBV11-2 and TRBJ2-1; perhaps D is TRBD1 or TRBD2 (5 bases each). There are 18 residues in the CDR3. Per germline, CDR1 SGHAT and CDR2 FQNNGV. Trimming shortened V by 4 bases and J by 0 bases, and 19 bases separated the two germline ends. The CDR3, as DNA: TGTGCCAGCAGCTGGCCGGGACGGATATCCAGCTCCTACAATGAGCAGTTCTTC. Translation: CASSWPGRISSSYNEQFF.

By share, this clonotype ranks as medium-sized. The chain joins TRBV4-2 to TRBJ2-1; D possibly corresponds to TRBD1 (5 bases). The V gene's germline CDR1 is LGHNA and CDR2 YNFKEQ. V lost 1 base and J 5 bases, leaving 9 bases between the germline ends. This CDR3 contains 14 residues. As DNA, the CDR3 is TGTGCCAGCAGCCAAGTGGAAGGGGACAATGAGCAGTTCTTC. It specifies CASSQVEGDNEQFF.

Relative to its sample, this clonotype is large. The V gene is TRBV29-1, the J gene TRBJ2-2; tentatively, D is TRBD2 (6 bases). Germline lookup yields CDR1 SQVTM and CDR2 ANQGSEA. This CDR3 is built from 15 residues. Trimming took off 4 bases at V and 0 bases at J, with 12 bases between the two ends. The CDR3 DNA reads TGCAGCGTTGCTAGGCGGGACGCGAACACCGGGGAGCTGTTTTTT. Its translation: CSVARRDANTGELFF.

This clonotype is medium-sized (0.01 to 0.1%). This sequence joins TRBV4-1 and TRBJ2-7; D is uncertain. Germline assignment: CDR1 MGHRA and CDR2 YSYEKL. This CDR3 has 11 amino acids. Trimming removed 0 bases at V and 6 bases at J, with 3 bases between. CDR3 coding DNA: TGCGCCAGCAGCCAAGAGACCGAGCAGTACTTC. It translates to CASSQETEQYF.

Concerning this clonotype itself: This may arise from a read error, as a much more abundant clone is one base away. This chain joins TRBV20-1 and TRBJ2-1; no reliable D call. V lost 6 bases and J lost 1, with 13 bases in between. CDR3 length: 14 amino acids. Germline CDR1 and CDR2: DFQATT and SNEGSKA (reference sequence). The CDR3 nucleotides read TGCAGTGCGCCGGACGGACCTTCCTACAATGAGCAGTTCTTC. Translating it yields CSAPDGPSYNEQFF.

By sample fraction, this clonotype is large. This chain uses TRBV27 with TRBJ2-7, with TRBD1 as a possible D gene (6 bases). The length of the CDR3 is 12 residues. V lost 10 bases, J lost 3 bases, and 13 bases lay in between. Germline CDR1 reads MNHEY; CDR2 reads SMNVEV (reference sequence). CDR3 residues: CATRGGYYEQYF. The CDR3 DNA reads as TGTGCCACAAGAGGGGGTTACTACGAGCAGTACTTC.

This clonotype was observed once. As the CDR3 is not closed by the conserved phenylalanine or tryptophan, this likely results from a read error. The V and J genes are TRBV2 and TRBJ2-5, with D perhaps TRBD2 (6 bases). The germline V gene encodes CDR1 SNHLY and CDR2 FYNNEI. This CDR3 has 16 amino acids. V was cut by 8 bases and J by 0 bases, with 19 bases left in between. CDR3 sequence: CASGQLGGDDQETQYL. The CDR3 DNA follows: TGTGCCAGCGGTCAGCTGGGCGGGGACGACCAAGAGACCCAGTACCTC.

This clonotype has just a few counts. The J gene is TRBJ2-7, the V gene TRBV28, with 9 bases identical to TRBD2. Germline V CDR1 and CDR2: MDHEN, SYDVKM. CDR3 size: 14 residues. V lost 7 bases, J lost 2 bases, and 6 bases stayed unmatched. The CDR3 sequence: CASKNAGGPYEQYF. In DNA, the CDR3 is TGTGCCAGCAAAAATGCGGGAGGGCCCTACGAGCAGTACTTC.

This clonotype counts as large. The genes are TRBV15 and TRBJ1-1, with D uncertain. The germline gives CDR1 LNHNV, CDR2 YYDKDF (reference sequence). This CDR3 region has 14 residues. Trimming pared 2 bases from V and 3 bases from J, leaving 10 bases between. The CDR3: CATSRQVFDTEAFF. As DNA, the CDR3 is TGTGCCACCAGCAGACAGGTCTTTGACACTGAAGCTTTCTTT. The whole variable domain, remainder taken from reference TRBV15 and TRBJ1-1, is DAMVIQNPRYQVTQFGKPVTLSCSQTLNHNVMYWYQQKSSQAPKLLFHYYDKDFNNEADTPDNFQSRRPNTSFCFLDIRSPGLGDTAMYLCATSRQVFDTEAFFGQGTRLTVV.

In its sample, this clonotype is large. J is TRBJ2-7 and V is TRBV6-6; a possible D gene is TRBD2 (5 bases). CDR3 length: 15 amino acids. CDR1 and CDR2 from the germline V gene are MNHNY and SVGAGI (reference sequence). The ends were cut back, 0 bases at V and 7 bases at J, with 16 bases in the middle. The CDR3 region is CASSYSRLPTGEQYF. As DNA, the CDR3 is TGTGCCAGCAGTTACTCGAGACTACCAACGGGAGAGCAGTACTTC.

By sample share, this clonotype is medium-sized. The chain links TRBV28 to TRBJ1-1, with 7 bases fitting TRBD1. The CDR3 has 16 residues. Germline assignment: CDR1 MDHEN and CDR2 SYDVKM. J lost 2 bases, V lost 5 bases, and 11 bases had no gene match. The CDR3 bases are TGTGCCAGCAGTGGCCCAAGAAACAGGGGTAACACTGAAGCTTTCTTT. It specifies CASSGPRNRGNTEAFF.

This clonotype is deemed medium-sized (0.01 to 0.1%). This sequence joins TRBV4-3 and TRBJ2-7; perhaps TRBD2 as D (5 bases). From germline, CDR1 is LGHNA and CDR2 YSLEER. V lost 3 bases and J 7 bases, leaving 16 bases between the germline ends. CDR3 length: 14 amino acids. CDR3 coding DNA: TGCGCCAGCAGCCAGGCACTAGGCCCGGGGGAGCAGTACTTC. It specifies CASSQALGPGEQYF.

The sample holds one count of this clonotype. V gene TRBV9 combines with J gene TRBJ2-7; the D is unclear. The V and J ends lost 3 bases and 4 bases respectively, with 17 bases between them. Germline CDR1 SGDLS, CDR2 YYNGEE. This CDR3 contains 15 residues. This CDR3 is CASSDPDTPAYEQYF. In DNA, the CDR3 is TGTGCCAGCAGCGATCCCGACACCCCGGCGTACGAGCAGTACTTC.

In this sample, this clonotype is medium-sized (0.01 to 0.1%). The chain uses TRBV6-5 and TRBJ2-2, with TRBD2 matching 9 bases. The V gene's germline CDR1 is MNHEY and CDR2 SVGAGI. The CDR3 is 14 residues long. V was pared by 4 bases and J by 3 bases, with 0 bases of the junction left unmatched. CDR3 in DNA: TGTGCCAGCAGTTTAGCGGGAGACACCGGGGAGCTGTTTTTT. Residues: CASSLAGDTGELFF.

This clonotype was seen a few times. Possible read error: a much larger clone is one base away. V usage is TRBV19 and J usage is TRBJ1-5, with D possibly matching TRBD1 (6 bases). Germline assignment: CDR1 LNHDA and CDR2 SQIVND (reference sequence). The CDR3 has 14 residues. CDR3 sequence: CVGGTSSRNQPQHF. The CDR3 nucleotides read TGTGTCGGGGGGACAAGTTCCCGCAATCAGCCCCAGCATTTT.